This T cell receptor (beta chain) was retrieved from a study of regulatory T cells in long-lasting Graves disease. HTBI primers from iRepertoire and Arm-PCR of CDR3 regions yielded the TCR beta libraries. TCRdb re-analysed the multiplex PCR reads in MiXCR, keeping a single row per CDR3 protein. Of 350,000 to 450,000 distinct CDR3 sequences listed, 20% to 25% are singletons. Time point specified: persistent/refractory GD, antithyroid drugs over 5 years with positive TRAb. PBMC-derived RNA was used for the TCR library. Germline lookup yields CDR1 MDHEN and CDR2 SYDVKM. Trimming removed 5 bases from V and 0 bases from J; junction bases left unmatched: 7. This CDR3 is 17 amino acids long. This clonotype showed up just a few times.

This specimen consisted of peripheral blood mononuclear cells (PBMCs), obtained when the disease was refractory, from a patient treated with antithyroid drugs. The receptor's source is a female donor with Graves disease. V is TRBV28 and J is TRBJ2-6; 7 nucleotides line up with TRBD1. The CDR3 is CASSPRQGISGANVLTF. The CDR3 region has the DNA TGTGCCAGCAGTCCCCGACAGGGCATCTCTGGGGCCAACGTCCTGACTTTC.